The 30 T cell receptor beta chains reported below all come from one sample, sequenced in a study of T-cell memory formation after mild COVID-19 (dated by TCRdb to the early 2020s). The library relied on 5' RACE. TCRdb lists the instrument as Illumina NovaSeq 6000. TCRdb redid the processing of the public reads, applying fastp at Q25 and MiXCR, and retained in-frame beta chains. Rows are combined by CDR3 protein, so each entry shows the most common genes and DNA. For this sample there are fewer than 250,000 distinct CDR3 sequences; approximately 10% appear just once. Of the sample, under 3.5% is held by the ten largest clones. Material for sequencing was PBMCs or a T cell subset sorted from them (not recorded which). The receptor source for this set is a man aged 18 to 29 who had mild COVID-19 (a few samples of this study predate the infection). The sample titles of this study are shuffled in the database, so cell type and time point are left out; the donor was told from shared clones.

This clonotype was picked up a small number of times. The chain recombines TRBV6-2 or TRBV6-3 with TRBJ1-6; 8 bases align to TRBD1. CDR3 length: 14 amino acids. Germline CDR1 MNHEY, CDR2 SVGEGT. J lost 9 bases, V lost 4 bases, and 5 bases had no gene match. CDR3 sequence reads: CASSWDRLSSPLHF. The CDR3 DNA reads as TGTGCCAGCAGTTGGGACAGGCTATCTTCACCCCTCCACTTT.

This rearrangement joins TRBV7-3 to TRBJ2-6; tentatively, D is TRBD1 (5 bases). Germline V gene sequence: CDR1 SGHTA, CDR2 FQGTGA. V was cut by 5 bases and J by 0 bases, with 17 bases left in between. CDR3 size: 18 residues. DNA of the CDR3: TGTGCCAGCAGCCCTCGTGGCAGGGATAGCTCTGGGGCCAACGTCCTGACTTTC. This codes for CASSPRGRDSSGANVLTF. The complete variable domain, with remaining parts taken from reference TRBV7-3 and TRBJ2-6, reads GAGVSQTPSNKVTEKGKYVELRCDPISGHTALYWYRQSLGQGPEFLIYFQGTGAADDSGLPNDRFFAVRPEGSVSTLKIQRTERGDSAVYLCASSPRGRDSSGANVLTFGAGSRLTVL.

This clonotype was seen a few times. The CDR3 DNA sequence: TGTGCCAGCACCTTTCCCTCCGGGGCGCGAGGGGCCAACGTCCTGACTTTC. It codes for CASTFPSGARGANVLTF. The chain employs TRBV7-2 and TRBJ2-6; D is perhaps TRBD1 or TRBD2 (5 bases each). Germline lookup yields CDR1 SGHTA and CDR2 FQGNSA. Trimming removed 7 bases from V and 4 bases from J, with 20 bases in between. There are 17 residues in the CDR3.

The chain has TRBV24-1 and TRBJ2-3; 8 bases line up with TRBD2. The CDR3 runs 16 residues. V shed 6 bases, J shed 0 bases, and the junction held 7 bases outside the gene matches. The germline V gene encodes CDR1 KGHDR and CDR2 SFDVKD. The CDR3: CATSPGTRGSTDTQYF. The CDR3 DNA reads TGTGCCACCAGTCCCGGGACTAGGGGTAGCACAGATACGCAGTATTTT.

The CDR3 reads CASSYGRYSNQPQHF. CDR3 bases: TGTGCCAGCAGTTACGGCAGATATAGCAATCAGCCCCAGCATTTT. V is TRBV6-5 and J is TRBJ1-5; the D is unclear. CDR3 length equals 15 residues. V gave up 2 bases and J gave up 0 bases, with 8 bases separating them. Germline CDR1 MNHEY, CDR2 SVGAGI.

This clonotype was seen more than once but under ten times. V usage is TRBV5-1 and J usage is TRBJ2-3; 9 bases are a match to TRBD2. Germline CDR1 SGHRS, CDR2 YFSETQ. CDR3 length: 15 residues. V was clipped by 5 bases and J by 2 bases; unmatched bases: 6. CDR3 amino acids: CASRLLAGITDTQYF. As DNA, the CDR3 is TGCGCCAGCAGGTTGCTAGCGGGGATCACAGATACGCAGTATTTT. The variable domain in full, with the rest retrieved from reference TRBV5-1 and TRBJ2-3, is KAGVTQTPRYLIKTRGQQVTLSCSPISGHRSVSWYQQTPGQGLQFLFEYFSETQRNKGNFPGRFSGRQFSNSRSEMNVSTLELGDSALYLCASRLLAGITDTQYFGPGTRLTVL.

This clonotype has at least ten counts. This chain links TRBV4-3 with TRBJ2-4, with D perhaps TRBD1 (5 bases). Germline loops: CDR1 LGHNA, CDR2 YSLEER. This CDR3 has 16 residues. Trimming removed 3 bases from V and 2 bases from J, with 14 bases in between. The CDR3 DNA is TGCGCCAGCAGCCAGAGAGACCAGGGATCCAAAAACATTCAGTACTTC. It translates to CASSQRDQGSKNIQYF.

The table lists this clonotype with a few counts. The chain couples TRBV7-9 to TRBJ2-3; D could derive from TRBD1 or TRBD2 (6 bases each). V shed 5 bases and J shed 5 bases, with 14 bases lying between them. The germline V gene encodes CDR1 SEHNR and CDR2 FQNEAQ (reference sequence). The CDR3 has 14 amino acids. The CDR3: CASSPPGAGDTQYF. As DNA, the CDR3 is TGTGCCAGCAGCCCGCCGGGGGCGGGAGATACGCAGTATTTT.

This clonotype occurred a few times. The rearrangement links TRBV5-1 to TRBJ2-2; possibly TRBD2 for D (5 bases). Germline CDR1 reads SGHRS; CDR2 reads YFSETQ. The CDR3 is 14 amino acids. V gave up 4 bases and J gave up 4 bases, with 11 bases separating them. The CDR3 is CASSTQAGTGELFF. In DNA, the CDR3 is TGCGCCAGCAGCACCCAGGCGGGCACCGGGGAGCTGTTTTTT.

This clonotype has just a few counts. The V call is TRBV6-5, the J call TRBJ2-3; no reliable D call. There are 15 residues in the CDR3. Trimming removed 5 bases at V and 0 bases at J, with 12 bases between. Looked up from germline, CDR1 is MNHEY and CDR2 is SVGAGI. The CDR3 coding sequence is TGTGCCAGCAGTACCAAATCCGATAGCACAGATACGCAGTATTTT. This encodes CASSTKSDSTDTQYF.

This chain uses TRBV7-9 with TRBJ2-3; maybe TRBD1 (5 bases). CDR1 is SEHNR and CDR2 is FQNEAQ in the germline V gene (reference sequence). V lost 5 bases and J lost 6, with 12 bases in between. The CDR3 is made up of 13 amino acids. CDR3 protein: CASSRQTRDTQYF. The CDR3 nucleotides are TGTGCCAGCAGCAGACAGACGCGGGATACGCAGTATTTT. The whole variable domain, remainder taken from reference TRBV7-9 and TRBJ2-3, is DTGVSQNPRHKITKRGQNVTFRCDPISEHNRLYWYRQTLGQGPEFLTYFQNEAQLEKSRLLSDRFSAERPKGSFSTLEIQRTEQGDSAMYLCASSRQTRDTQYFGPGTRLTVL.

This clonotype was observed many times. The genes are TRBV6-2 or TRBV6-3 and TRBJ2-5, with D maybe TRBD1 (6 bases). This CDR3 is 16 amino acids long. Germline CDR1 and CDR2: MNHEY and SVGEGT. Trimming took off 2 bases at V and 5 bases at J, with 18 bases between the two ends. The CDR3 loop reads CASSYASGDLWETQYF. The CDR3 nucleotides are TGTGCCAGCAGTTACGCCTCAGGGGATTTGTGGGAGACCCAGTACTTC.

This clonotype has at least ten counts. V is TRBV7-2 and J is TRBJ2-7; D is undetermined. V lost 4 bases and J lost 11, with 18 bases in between. The CDR3 runs 13 residues. Germline loops: CDR1 SGHTA, CDR2 FQGNSA. The CDR3 loop reads CASSSSYSVSKYF. CDR3 DNA: TGTGCCAGCAGCTCGTCCTATTCCGTAAGCAAGTACTTC.

This clonotype was picked up a small number of times. This sequence joins TRBV5-8 and TRBJ2-1, with TRBD2 as a possible D gene (6 bases). Trimming pared 1 base from V and 4 bases from J, leaving 15 bases between. Germline values: CDR1 SGHTS, CDR2 YDEGEE. This CDR3 has 16 amino acids. The CDR3 spells CASSLFGGMVYNEQFF. The CDR3 nucleotides are TGTGCCAGCAGCTTGTTTGGGGGGATGGTGTACAATGAGCAGTTCTTC.

The J gene is TRBJ2-5, the V gene TRBV10-3, with D tentatively TRBD1 or TRBD2 (5 bases each). This CDR3 has 12 residues. Looked up from germline, CDR1 is ENHRY and CDR2 is SYGVKD. Trimming cost V 8 bases and J 4 bases, with 11 bases left between them. CDR3 amino acids: CAIGGTGETQYF. The DNA for the CDR3 is TGTGCCATCGGGGGTACGGGAGAGACCCAGTACTTC.

In this sample, this clonotype turned up a few times. The chain employs TRBV19 and TRBJ2-3; possibly TRBD1 or TRBD2 for D (6 bases each). Trimming cost V 6 bases and J 0 bases, with 13 bases left between them. The CDR3 runs to 15 residues. Germline loops: CDR1 LNHDA, CDR2 SQIVND (reference sequence). This chain's CDR3 is CASREGGLSTDTQYF. DNA of the CDR3: TGTGCCAGTAGGGAGGGGGGCCTTAGCACAGATACGCAGTATTTT.

This clonotype was counted between two and nine times. The genes are TRBV6-5 and TRBJ1-6; D perhaps matches TRBD1 (5 bases). The CDR3 loop spans 14 amino acids. V was cut by 6 bases and J by 9 bases, with 15 bases left in between. Germline CDR1 MNHEY, CDR2 SVGAGI. The CDR3 DNA reads TGTGCCAGCAGCCGTGACAGAAAAACTTCACCCCTCCACTTT. It is translated as CASSRDRKTSPLHF.

In this sample, this clonotype turned up a few times. V is TRBV15 and J is TRBJ2-7; 7 bases fit TRBD2. V lost 0 bases, J lost 2 bases, and 4 bases stayed unmatched. The CDR3 covers 15 residues. CDR1 and CDR2 (germline): LNHNV, YYDKDF (reference sequence). CDR3 region: CATSRDPSGAYEQYF. In DNA form, the CDR3 reads TGTGCCACCAGCAGAGATCCGAGCGGGGCCTACGAGCAGTACTTC.

This chain connects TRBV2 to TRBJ2-3; TRBD2 matches 10 bases. Germline V gene lookup returns CDR1 SNHLY and CDR2 FYNNEI. V gave up 6 bases and J gave up 2 bases; unmatched junction bases: 11. The CDR3 length is 17 residues. The CDR3 is CASSQRLAGVNTDTQYF. As DNA, the CDR3 is TGTGCCAGCAGCCAGAGGCTAGCGGGGGTTAACACAGATACGCAGTATTTT.

The V call is TRBV20-1, the J call TRBJ2-7, with TRBD2 identical over 8 bases. This CDR3 spans 13 amino acids. V dropped 6 bases and J dropped 0; count of bases not matched to a gene: 4. The V gene's germline CDR1 is DFQATT and CDR2 SNEGSKA (reference sequence). The CDR3 coding sequence is TGCAGTGCCCAGCGGGGGAGCTCCTACGAGCAGTACGTC. This gives the protein CSAQRGSSYEQYV.

The rearrangement uses TRBV5-1 and TRBJ1-3; D is possibly TRBD1 (6 bases). Trimming pared 4 bases from V and 0 bases from J, leaving 14 bases between. The CDR3 covers 16 residues. Germline values: CDR1 SGHRS, CDR2 YFSETQ. CDR3 amino acids: CASSRTPTGSGNTIYF. The CDR3 coding sequence is TGCGCCAGCAGCCGCACCCCGACAGGCTCTGGAAACACCATATATTTT.

The chain joins TRBV4-3 to TRBJ1-3, with 7 bases aligning to TRBD1. Trimming cost V 0 bases and J 3 bases; bases outside gene matches: 5. Germline assignment: CDR1 LGHNA and CDR2 YSLEER. This CDR3 comprises 16 residues. CDR3 loop: CASSQDWGQFGNTIYF. Here the CDR3 DNA reads TGCGCCAGCAGCCAAGATTGGGGACAGTTTGGAAACACCATATATTTT.

The chain links TRBV20-1 to TRBJ1-3; no clear D. The germline V and J ends were trimmed by 3 bases and 7 bases, with 4 bases remaining between them. CDR1 is DFQATT and CDR2 is SNEGSKA in the germline V gene (reference sequence). The CDR3 loop spans 10 amino acids. CDR3 loop: CSASSNTIYF. In DNA form, the CDR3 reads TGCAGTGCTAGTAGTAACACCATATATTTT.

The genes are TRBV29-1 and TRBJ1-1; perhaps TRBD1 as D (5 bases). The CDR3 length is 12 residues. V was clipped by 7 bases and J by 0 bases, with 9 bases between them. CDR1 is SQVTM, CDR2 ANQGSEA, per germline. This CDR3 is CSGGRLNTEAFF. CDR3 sequence (DNA): TGCAGCGGGGGACGGTTGAACACTGAAGCTTTCTTT.

This clonotype was detected a few times. The chain employs TRBV4-3 and TRBJ1-1, with 7 bases matching TRBD1. The CDR3 covers 15 residues. Looked up from germline, CDR1 is LGHNA and CDR2 is YSLEER. The junction had 8 bases not matched to a gene; V was cut back by 4 bases and J by 3 bases. The CDR3 protein is CASSRTAQGDTEAFF. As DNA, the CDR3 is TGCGCCAGCAGCCGGACAGCTCAGGGGGACACTGAAGCTTTCTTT.

The gene calls are TRBV4-1 and TRBJ2-5; TRBD1 or TRBD2 may be the D gene (6 bases each). Germline V gene data show CDR1 as MGHRA and CDR2 as YSYEKL. The CDR3 runs to 15 residues. V shed 1 base and J shed 4 bases, with 13 bases lying between them. CDR3 DNA: TGCGCCAGCAGCCAAGGCGGGACATCCGGAGAGACCCAGTACTTC. Protein sequence: CASSQGGTSGETQYF.

This clonotype was picked up many times. The V and J genes are TRBV7-8 and TRBJ1-2; 9 bases agree with TRBD1. With V trimmed by 4 bases and J by 8 bases, 11 bases remained unmatched. CDR3 length equals 15 residues. The germline CDR1 and CDR2 sequences are SGHVS and FQNEAQ. The CDR3 spells CASSSGDRASYGYTF. The CDR3 DNA is TGTGCCAGCAGCTCAGGGGACAGGGCTAGTTACGGCTACACCTTC.

The rearrangement links TRBV14 to TRBJ2-1, with D possibly TRBD2 on 6 matching bases. V was pared by 2 bases and J by 14 bases, with 13 bases between. Germline V gives CDR1 SGHDN, CDR2 FVKESK. The CDR3 has 12 amino acids. The chain's CDR3 is CASSQQGGAEFF. CDR3 sequence (DNA): TGTGCCAGCAGCCAACAGGGAGGAGCGGAGTTCTTC.

This rearrangement joins TRBV20-1 to TRBJ2-7; the D is unclear. Germline V gives CDR1 DFQATT, CDR2 SNEGSKA (reference sequence). Trimming removed 0 bases from V and 4 bases from J, with 19 bases in between. The CDR3 is 16 amino acids. The CDR3 DNA sequence: TGCAGTGCTAGAGATAGAAGGCAGGATGTTAGTTACGAGCAGTACTTC. It yields the protein CSARDRRQDVSYEQYF.

V gene TRBV7-9 combines with J gene TRBJ2-1; D perhaps matches TRBD2 (5 bases). The CDR3 length is 16 residues. Trimming took off 5 bases at V and 0 bases at J, with 14 bases between the two ends. Germline CDR1 and CDR2: SEHNR and FQNEAQ (reference sequence). The CDR3, as DNA: TGTGCCAGCAGCCTCCCGCGGGCCGGCTCCTACAATGAGCAGTTCTTC. This codes for CASSLPRAGSYNEQFF.